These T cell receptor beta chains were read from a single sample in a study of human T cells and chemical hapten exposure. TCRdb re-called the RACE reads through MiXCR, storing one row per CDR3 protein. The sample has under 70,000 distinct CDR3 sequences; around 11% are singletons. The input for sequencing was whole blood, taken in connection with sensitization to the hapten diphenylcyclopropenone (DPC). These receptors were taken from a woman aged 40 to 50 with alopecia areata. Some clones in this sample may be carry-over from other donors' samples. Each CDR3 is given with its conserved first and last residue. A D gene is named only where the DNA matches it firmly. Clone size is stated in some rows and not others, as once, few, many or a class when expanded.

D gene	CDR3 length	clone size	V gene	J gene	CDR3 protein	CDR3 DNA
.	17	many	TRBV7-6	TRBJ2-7	CASSLGETGKGAYEQYF	TGTGCCAGCAGCTTAGGAGAGACAGGTAAAGGAGCCTACGAGCAGTACTTC
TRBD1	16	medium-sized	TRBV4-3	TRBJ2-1	CASSQDIGTGANEQFF	TGCGCCAGCAGCCAAGATATTGGGACAGGGGCCAATGAGCAGTTCTTC
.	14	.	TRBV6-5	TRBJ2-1	CASSSPGGYNEQFF	TGTGCCAGCAGTTCTCCTGGGGGGTACAATGAGCAGTTCTTC
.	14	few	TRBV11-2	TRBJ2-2	CASSPQGFPGELFF	TGTGCCAGCAGCCCACAGGGTTTCCCCGGGGAGCTGTTTTTT
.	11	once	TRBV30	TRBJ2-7	CAWTGMNEQYF	TGTGCCTGGACAGGGATGAACGAGCAGTACTTC
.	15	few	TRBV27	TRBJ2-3	CASIKTARSTDTQYF	TGTGCCAGCATCAAGACAGCCAGAAGCACAGATACGCAGTATTTT
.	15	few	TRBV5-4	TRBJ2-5	CASSDRDKGVWAQYF	TGTGCCAGCAGCGACCGGGACAAGGGGGTCTGGGCCCAGTACTTC
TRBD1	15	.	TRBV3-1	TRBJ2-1	CASSLKQGLVNEQFF	TGTGCCAGCAGCCTCAAACAGGGGTTAGTTAATGAGCAGTTCTTC
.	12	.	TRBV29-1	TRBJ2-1	CSARGTHNEQFF	TGCAGCGCAAGGGGGACCCACAATGAGCAGTTCTTC
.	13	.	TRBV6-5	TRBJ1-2	CASSYRGGYGYTF	TGTGCCAGCAGTTACAGGGGCGGCTATGGCTACACCTTC
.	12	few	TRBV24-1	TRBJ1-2	CATSAPLGGYTF	TGTGCCACCAGTGCGCCCCTCGGGGGCTACACCTTC
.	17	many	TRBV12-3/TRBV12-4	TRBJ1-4	CASSLHQGPGLGEKLFF	TGTGCCAGCAGTTTACACCAGGGGCCAGGTTTGGGAGAAAAACTGTTTTTT
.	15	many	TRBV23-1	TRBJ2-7	CASTPIDRRSYEQYF	TGCGCCAGCACTCCAATCGACCGACGTTCCTACGAGCAGTACTTC
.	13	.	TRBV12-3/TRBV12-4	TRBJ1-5	CASSRQGNQPQHF	TGTGCCAGCAGTCGACAGGGCAATCAGCCCCAGCATTTT
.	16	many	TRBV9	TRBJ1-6	CASSSTGLGLNSPLHF	TGTGCCAGCAGCTCAACGGGACTAGGGCTTAATTCACCCCTCCACTTT
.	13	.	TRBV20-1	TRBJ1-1	CSANSGGNTEAFF	TGCAGTGCTAATTCCGGGGGGAACACTGAAGCTTTCTTT
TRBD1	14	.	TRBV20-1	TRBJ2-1	CSATGQAKDNEQFF	TGCAGTGCTACGGGACAGGCGAAGGACAATGAGCAGTTCTTC
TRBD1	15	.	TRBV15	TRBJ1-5	CATVATGGSNQPQHF	TGTGCCACCGTCGCGACAGGGGGGAGCAATCAGCCCCAGCATTTT
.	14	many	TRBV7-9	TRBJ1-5	CASSLQGANQPQHF	TGTGCCAGCAGCCTTCAAGGCGCCAATCAGCCCCAGCATTTT
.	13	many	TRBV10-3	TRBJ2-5	CATRGARQETQYF	TGTGCCACCCGAGGGGCGAGACAAGAGACCCAGTACTTC
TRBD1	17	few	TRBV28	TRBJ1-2	CASSSRDGDRALYGYTF	TGTGCCAGCAGTTCCAGGGATGGGGACAGGGCCCTTTATGGCTACACCTTC
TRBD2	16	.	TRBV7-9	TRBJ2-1	CASSLKSSGKDNEQFF	TGTGCCAGCAGCTTAAAGTCTAGCGGGAAGGACAATGAGCAGTTCTTC
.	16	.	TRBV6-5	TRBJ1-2	CASSYSHGMVGYGYTF	TGTGCCAGCAGTTACTCGCACGGCATGGTTGGGTATGGCTACACCTTC
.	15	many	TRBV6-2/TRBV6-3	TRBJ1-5	CASSYSTPYNQPQHF	TGTGCCAGCAGTTACTCGACACCCTACAATCAGCCCCAGCATTTT
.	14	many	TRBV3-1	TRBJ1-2	CASSSTGITSGYTF	TGTGCCAGCAGCTCGACAGGCATAACGTCCGGCTACACCTTC
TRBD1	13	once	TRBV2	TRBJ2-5	CASMRDRQETQYF	TGTGCCAGCATGAGGGACAGACAAGAGACCCAGTACTTC
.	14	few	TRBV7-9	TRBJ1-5	CASSLGGPGQPQHF	TGTGCCAGCAGCTTAGGGGGACCGGGGCAGCCCCAGCATTTT
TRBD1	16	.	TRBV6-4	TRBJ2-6	CAISGQQISGANVLTF	TGTGCCATCTCGGGACAGCAAATCTCTGGGGCCAACGTCCTGACTTTC
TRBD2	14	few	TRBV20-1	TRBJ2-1	CSAPAASGLDEQFF	TGCAGTGCTCCGGCGGCTAGCGGTCTCGATGAGCAGTTCTTC
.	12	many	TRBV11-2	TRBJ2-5	CASSLGQETQYF	TGTGCCAGCAGCTTAGGTCAAGAGACCCAGTACTTC
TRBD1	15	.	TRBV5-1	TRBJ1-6	CASSSRQGGNSPLHF	TGCGCCAGCAGCTCAAGACAGGGGGGGAATTCACCCCTCCACTTT
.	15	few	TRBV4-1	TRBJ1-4	CASSPWTQGNEKLFF	TGCGCCAGCAGTCCTTGGACTCAGGGCAATGAAAAACTGTTTTTT
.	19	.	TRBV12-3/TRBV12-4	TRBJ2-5	CASSLGGLYPQVRQETQYF	TGTGCCAGCAGTTTGGGGGGGCTCTATCCACAGGTTAGACAAGAGACCCAGTACTTC
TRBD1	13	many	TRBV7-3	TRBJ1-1	CASSLTRDREAFF	TGTGCCAGCAGCTTAACTAGGGACAGAGAAGCTTTCTTT
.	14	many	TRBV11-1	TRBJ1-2	CASSQPGRNYGYTF	TGTGCCAGCAGCCAACCGGGACGGAACTATGGCTACACCTTC
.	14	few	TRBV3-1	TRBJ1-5	CASSPSHSNQPQHF	TGTGCCAGCAGCCCCAGCCATAGCAATCAGCCCCAGCATTTT
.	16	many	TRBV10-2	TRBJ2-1	CASSERLVPWYNEQFF	TGCGCCAGCAGTGAGCGGCTAGTCCCCTGGTACAATGAGCAGTTCTTC
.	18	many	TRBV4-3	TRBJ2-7	CASSPSPVSGPSSYEQYF	TGCGCCAGCAGCCCGAGTCCCGTCAGCGGCCCCAGCTCCTACGAGCAGTACTTC
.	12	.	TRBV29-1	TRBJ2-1	CSGTPGYNEQFF	TGCAGCGGGACACCCGGCTACAATGAGCAGTTCTTC
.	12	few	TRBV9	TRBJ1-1	CASSVGDTEAFF	TGTGCCAGCAGCGTTGGGGACACTGAAGCTTTCTTT
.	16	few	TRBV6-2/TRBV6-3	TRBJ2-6	CASSYHGTAGANVLTF	TGTGCCAGCAGTTACCACGGGACCGCCGGGGCCAACGTCCTGACTTTC
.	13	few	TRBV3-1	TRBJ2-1	CASSQASVNEQFF	TGTGCCAGCAGCCAAGCTAGCGTCAATGAGCAGTTCTTC
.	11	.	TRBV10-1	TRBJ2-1	CASRSTNEQFF	TGCGCCAGCAGGAGTACTAATGAGCAGTTCTTC
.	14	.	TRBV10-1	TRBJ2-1	CASSESDGYNEQFF	TGCGCCAGCAGTGAGTCAGACGGCTACAATGAGCAGTTCTTC
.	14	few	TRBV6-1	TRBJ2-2	CASSVGQNTGELFF	TGTGCCAGCAGCGTCGGACAGAACACCGGGGAGCTGTTTTTT
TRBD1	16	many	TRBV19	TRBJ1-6	CASSRGTGFNNSPLHF	TGTGCCAGTAGTAGAGGGACAGGGTTCAATAATTCACCCCTCCACTTT
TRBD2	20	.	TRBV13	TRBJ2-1	CASSLYTRTSGRSSYNEQFF	TGTGCCAGCAGCTTATATACAAGGACTAGCGGAAGATCCTCCTACAATGAGCAGTTCTTC
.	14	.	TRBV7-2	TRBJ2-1	CASSLEQSYNEQFF	TGTGCCAGCAGCTTAGAGCAGTCCTACAATGAGCAGTTCTTC
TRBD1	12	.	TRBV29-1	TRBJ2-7	CSVGQGSYEQYF	TGCAGCGTTGGACAGGGGTCCTACGAGCAGTACTTC
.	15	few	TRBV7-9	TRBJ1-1	CASSFQLTKNTEAFF	TGTGCCAGCAGCTTTCAGCTGACTAAGAACACTGAAGCTTTCTTT
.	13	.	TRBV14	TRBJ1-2	CASSRDGNYGYTF	TGTGCCAGCAGCCGTGACGGTAACTATGGCTACACCTTC
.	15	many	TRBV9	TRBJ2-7	CASSVGVTSLDEQYF	TGTGCCAGCAGCGTAGGGGTGACGAGTCTGGACGAGCAGTACTTC